The 20 T cell receptor beta chains below come from one sample, sequenced in a study of blood T cells in healthy people across ages. PCR was performed a second time for about 7 to 11 cycles using a sample-barcoded 5' primer and a J-beta primer mix. Each CDR3 protein gets one entry after TCRdb re-called the 5' RACE reads with MiXCR. The data contain under 800,000 distinct CDR3 sequences, roughly 44% of them seen just once; the ten biggest clones take up under 25%. Sample: blood. These receptors were collected from a woman in her sixties or seventies in good health.

This clonotype showed up just once. An end of the junction does not agree with germline; a read error may underlie this. This sequence joins TRBV27 and TRBJ1-5; D remains ambiguous. Germline CDR1 reads MNHEY; CDR2 reads SMNVEV (reference sequence). The CDR3 consists of 15 residues. The DNA for the CDR3 is TGTGTCAGCAGTTCCCGGGTCCAACGACATCAGCCCCAGCATTTT. It yields the protein CVSSSRVQRHQPQHF.

The chain has TRBV7-2 and TRBJ2-7; maybe TRBD2 (5 bases). The CDR3 sequence is 14 residues long. In germline, CDR1 is SGHTA, CDR2 FQGNSA. V shed 5 bases and J shed 3 bases, with 14 bases lying between them. CDR3 sequence reads: CASSPAPGVYEQYF. For the CDR3, the DNA is TGTGCCAGCAGCCCCGCTCCCGGGGTCTACGAGCAGTACTTC.

The V gene is TRBV9, the J gene TRBJ2-7; 9 nucleotides align to TRBD2. Germline assignment: CDR1 SGDLS and CDR2 YYNGEE. V lost 3 bases to trimming and J lost 7 bases; unmatched junction nucleotides: 14. This CDR3 is 16 amino acids long. CDR3 bases: TGTGCCAGCAGCGCTCGCGGGAGGGCCGGTTCGAATGAGCAGTACTTC. It codes for CASSARGRAGSNEQYF.

This clonotype appeared a single time. This rearrangement joins TRBV5-6 to TRBJ1-6, with TRBD1 matching over 9 bases. Germline V lookup: CDR1 SGHDT, CDR2 YYEEEE. CDR3 size: 15 residues. V dropped 2 bases and J dropped 9; count of bases not matched to a gene: 6. The CDR3 loop reads CASSFDRGKSSPLHF. In DNA form, the CDR3 reads TGTGCCAGCAGCTTCGACAGGGGGAAGAGTTCACCCCTCCACTTT.

This clonotype was seen repeatedly, ten times or more. This rearrangement joins TRBV29-1 to TRBJ2-7; 9 bases are shared with TRBD1. With V trimmed by 4 bases and J by 4 bases, 5 bases remained unmatched. CDR1 SQVTM and CDR2 ANQGSEA come from the germline V gene. The CDR3 is made up of 13 amino acids. CDR3 protein: CSVAPGQGYEQYF. The CDR3 coding sequence is TGCAGCGTTGCTCCCGGACAGGGGTACGAGCAGTACTTC.

The V gene is TRBV20-1, the J gene TRBJ2-7, with 8 bases aligning to TRBD1. The CDR3 spans 13 residues. J gave up 5 bases and V 4 bases, and 7 bases lay outside the gene matches. CDR1 and CDR2 from the germline V gene are DFQATT and SNEGSKA (reference sequence). The CDR3 reads CSAKDRVLHEQYF. The CDR3 DNA reads TGCAGTGCTAAGGACAGGGTGTTGCACGAGCAGTACTTC.

The chain couples TRBV9 to TRBJ2-7; a weak D match, TRBD2 (6 bases). The CDR3 is 13 amino acids. Trimming cost V 6 bases and J 7 bases, with 17 bases left between them. Looked up from germline, CDR1 is SGDLS and CDR2 is YYNGEE. CDR3 in amino acids: CASNGNGGDEQYF. CDR3 DNA: TGTGCCAGCAATGGTAACGGCGGGGATGAGCAGTACTTC.

This clonotype was counted a few times. The V gene is TRBV20-1, the J gene TRBJ2-4; 10 bases map to TRBD2. Germline assignment: CDR1 DFQATT and CDR2 SNEGSKA (reference sequence). The CDR3 runs to 17 residues. The ends lost 3 bases at V and 5 bases at J; junction bases unmatched: 13. CDR3 amino acids: CSASSASGSLLENIQYF. Written as DNA, the CDR3 is TGCAGTGCTAGTAGTGCTAGCGGGAGTCTGTTGGAAAACATTCAGTACTTC.

This clonotype has just a few counts. The chain has TRBV9 and TRBJ2-7; tentatively, D is TRBD1 or TRBD2 (6 bases each). Deletions cut 3 bases from V and 0 bases from J, with 13 bases between. The V gene's germline CDR1 is SGDLS and CDR2 YYNGEE. The CDR3 length is 15 residues. CDR3 DNA: TGTGCCAGCAGCGGCGGGACATCTATCTCCTACGAGCAGTACTTC. Translation: CASSGGTSISYEQYF.

CDR3 protein: CASSLSGFDTQYF. The CDR3 region has the DNA TGTGCCAGCAGTTTATCAGGGTTTGATACGCAGTATTTT. V is TRBV28 and J is TRBJ2-3, with a weak D call TRBD1 (5 bases). The V and J ends lost 1 base and 6 bases respectively, with 8 bases between them. The CDR3 length is 13 residues. Germline V lookup: CDR1 MDHEN, CDR2 SYDVKM.

Ten or more counts support this clonotype. The chain couples TRBV9 to TRBJ2-1, with a possible D match to TRBD2 (6 bases). CDR1 and CDR2 from the germline V gene are SGDLS and YYNGEE. The CDR3 runs to 14 residues. V was shortened by 2 bases and J by 7 bases, with 13 bases between the two germline ends. The CDR3 protein is CASSVADYLNEQFF. The CDR3 region has the DNA TGTGCCAGCAGCGTGGCGGACTATCTTAATGAGCAGTTCTTC. Variable domain in full (rest from reference TRBV9 and TRBJ2-1): DSGVTQTPKHLITATGQRVTLRCSPRSGDLSVYWYQQSLDQGLQFLIQYYNGEERAKGNILERFSAQQFPDLHSELNLSSLELGDSALYFCASSVADYLNEQFFGPGTRLTVL.

This chain uses TRBV5-1 with TRBJ2-1, with TRBD2 as a possible D gene (6 bases). Trimming cost V 7 bases and J 5 bases, with 22 bases left between them. Germline V gene lookup returns CDR1 SGHRS and CDR2 YFSETQ. The CDR3 is 16 residues long. The CDR3 is CASGTLGGTLNNEQFF. For the CDR3, the DNA is TGCGCCAGCGGAACCCTAGGCGGGACCTTAAACAATGAGCAGTTCTTC.

This clonotype occurred once. V and J are TRBV20-1 and TRBJ2-7; D is unclear. V dropped 5 bases and J dropped 3 bases, with 11 bases sitting between them. Germline values: CDR1 DFQATT, CDR2 SNEGSKA (reference sequence). The CDR3 consists of 12 residues. CDR3 in DNA: TGCAGTGCTGACGTAGTTAACTACGAGCAGTACTTC. This gives the protein CSADVVNYEQYF.

As to this clonotype: A much larger clone differs from this one at a single base, so this may be a read error. This rearrangement joins TRBV10-3 to TRBJ1-2; the D is unclear. The CDR3 runs to 12 residues. Germline values: CDR1 ENHRY, CDR2 SYGVKD. Trimming cost V 5 bases and J 3 bases, with 7 bases left between them. The CDR3 spells CAISYGDYGYTF. CDR3 DNA: TGTGCCATCAGTTACGGTGACTATGGCTACACCTTC.

In its sample, this clonotype was seen a few times. The chain is built from TRBV20-1 and TRBJ2-1; TRBD2 matches at 9 bases. The ends lost 0 bases at V and 9 bases at J; junction bases unmatched: 6. The CDR3 is made up of 14 amino acids. Germline V gives CDR1 DFQATT, CDR2 SNEGSKA (reference sequence). CDR3 residues: CSAREAGGPSEQFF. CDR3 nucleotide sequence: TGCAGTGCTAGAGAGGCGGGGGGGCCGAGTGAGCAGTTCTTC.

The rearrangement uses TRBV19 and TRBJ2-7; D may be TRBD1 (5 bases). V was cut by 5 bases and J by 0 bases, with 11 bases left in between. Germline V CDR1 and CDR2: LNHDA, SQIVND (reference sequence). The CDR3 consists of 14 residues. The CDR3 loop reads CASSPGKYSYEQYF. For the CDR3, the DNA is TGTGCCAGTAGTCCAGGGAAGTACTCCTACGAGCAGTACTTC.

The gene calls are TRBV6-1 and TRBJ1-6, with 8 bases lining up with TRBD1. With V trimmed by 8 bases and J by 7 bases, 10 bases remained unmatched. The CDR3 contains 15 residues. Germline V gene lookup returns CDR1 MNHNS and CDR2 SASEGT. In DNA form, the CDR3 reads TGTGCCAGCTTAATCCAGGGGGCAGGCAATTCACCCCTCCACTTT. Protein product: CASLIQGAGNSPLHF.

On this clonotype: A read error is possible here, since a much larger clone lies one base away. The rearrangement joins TRBV6-2 or TRBV6-3 to TRBJ2-4, with 8 bases lining up with TRBD2. CDR1 is MNHEY, CDR2 SVGEGT, per germline. There are 15 residues in the CDR3. CDR3 nucleotides: TGTGCCAGCAGTTACGACGGACTAGCCAAAAACATTCAGGACTTC. Its translation: CASSYDGLAKNIQDF.

The V and J genes are TRBV3-1 and TRBJ2-1; 7 positions agree with TRBD2. From germline, CDR1 is LGHDT and CDR2 YNNKEL (reference sequence). The CDR3 is 15 residues long. J was trimmed by 5 bases and V by 4 bases; bases with no gene match: 8. The CDR3 DNA reads TGTGCCAGCAGCCTCCTTGGGGGGGGGAACAATGAGCAGTTCTTC. Residues: CASSLLGGGNNEQFF.

At least ten counts were recorded for this clonotype. J is TRBJ1-1 and V is TRBV6-2 or TRBV6-3; 8 positions agree with TRBD1. Germline V CDR1 and CDR2: MNHEY, SVGEGT. This CDR3 comprises 14 residues. Unmatched junction bases numbered 7, after V lost 4 bases and J lost 6 bases. The CDR3 sequence: CASSSPDRAPEAFF. Here the CDR3 DNA reads TGTGCCAGCAGTTCGCCGGACAGGGCTCCTGAAGCTTTCTTT.